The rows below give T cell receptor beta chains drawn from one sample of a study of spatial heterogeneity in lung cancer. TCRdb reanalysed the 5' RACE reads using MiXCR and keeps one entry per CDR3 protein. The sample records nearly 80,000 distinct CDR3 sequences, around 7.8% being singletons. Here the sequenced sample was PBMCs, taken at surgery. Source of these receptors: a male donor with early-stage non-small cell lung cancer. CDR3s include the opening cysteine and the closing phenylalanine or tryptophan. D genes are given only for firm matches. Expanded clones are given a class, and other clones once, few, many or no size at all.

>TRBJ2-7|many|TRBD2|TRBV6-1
TGTGCCAGCAGTGAAATCAGCGGGAGGACCTACGAGCAGTACTTC
CASSEISGRTYEQYF
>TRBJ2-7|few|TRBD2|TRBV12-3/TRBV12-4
TGTGCCAGCAGTTTAGAGATTAGCGGGAGCTACGAGCAGTACTTC
CASSLEISGSYEQYF
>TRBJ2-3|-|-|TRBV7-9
TGTGCCAGCAGCTTTGGGGAAGCCGATACGCAGTATTTT
CASSFGEADTQYF
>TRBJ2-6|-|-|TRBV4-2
TGTGCCAGCAGCCAAGATCCCCTCTCTGGGGCCAACGTCCTGACTTTC
CASSQDPLSGANVLTF
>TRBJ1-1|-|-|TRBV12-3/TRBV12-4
TGTGCCAGCAGGCGCCGCCTTGGACGGACTGAAGCTTTCTTT
CASRRRLGRTEAFF
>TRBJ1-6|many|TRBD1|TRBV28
TGTGCCAGCAGTTGGACCGGGACAGGAATGTGGAGTAACTTT
CASSWTGTGMWSNF
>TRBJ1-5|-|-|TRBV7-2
TGTGCCAGCAGCTCCTACAATCAGCCCCAGCATTTT
CASSSYNQPQHF
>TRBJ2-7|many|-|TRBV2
TGTGCCAGCAGGACTTTTAGCTCCTACGAGCAGTACTTC
CASRTFSSYEQYF
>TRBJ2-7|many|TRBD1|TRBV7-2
TGTGCCAGCAGCTCGGACAGGAACTCCTACGAGCAGTACTTC
CASSSDRNSYEQYF
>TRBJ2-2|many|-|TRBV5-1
TGCGCCAGCAGCTCACAGGGAGCCGGGGAGCTGTTTTTT
CASSSQGAGELFF
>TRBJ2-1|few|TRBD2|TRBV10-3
TGTGCCATCAGTGGCCAAGTTGGGACTAGTGTGGTTGAGCAGTTCTTC
CAISGQVGTSVVEQFF
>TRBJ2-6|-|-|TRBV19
TGTGCCAGTAGTCCCTCAGGAGGGGGAACTGGGGCCAACGTCCTGACTTTC
CASSPSGGGTGANVLTF
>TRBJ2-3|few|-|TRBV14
TGTGCCAGCAGCCAACGGGTATCGACAGGCGCAGGCACAGATACGCAGTATTTT
CASSQRVSTGAGTDTQYF
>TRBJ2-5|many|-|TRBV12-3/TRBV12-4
TGTGCCAGCAGTCCCGGACGGTTCCAAGAGACCCAGTACTTC
CASSPGRFQETQYF
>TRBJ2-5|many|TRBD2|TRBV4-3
TGCGCCAGCAGCCGGGCGGGAGGGCCCGGAGAGACCCAGTACTTC
CASSRAGGPGETQYF
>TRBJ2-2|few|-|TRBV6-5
TGTGCCAGCACTCAGACTGGGGACACCGGGGAGCTGTTTTTT
CASTQTGDTGELFF
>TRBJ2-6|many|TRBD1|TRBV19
TGTGCCAGTAGTATACTGGGGACAGGGAAATCTGGGGCCAACGTCCTGACTTTC
CASSILGTGKSGANVLTF
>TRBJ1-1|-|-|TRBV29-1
TGCAGCGTTGAACCGGACAGGAACACTGAAGCTTTCTTT
CSVEPDRNTEAFF
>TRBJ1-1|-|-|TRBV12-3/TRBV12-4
TGTGCCAGCAGACACGGAAATGCGAATGAAGCTTTCTTT
CASRHGNANEAFF
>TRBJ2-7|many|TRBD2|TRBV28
TGTGCCAGCAGTTTCCCCGGGAGGGGCGAGCAGTACTTC
CASSFPGRGEQYF
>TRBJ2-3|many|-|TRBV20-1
TGCAGTGCTAGCATCCTAGCGAGCAACACAGATACGCAGTATTTT
CSASILASNTDTQYF
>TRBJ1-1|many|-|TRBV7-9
TGTGCCAGCAGCTTACCGGCGGGGGAGAGCACTGAAGCTTTCTTT
CASSLPAGESTEAFF
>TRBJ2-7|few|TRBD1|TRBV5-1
TGCGCCAGCAGCTTTCAGGGGGCCGAGTACGAGCAGTACTTC
CASSFQGAEYEQYF
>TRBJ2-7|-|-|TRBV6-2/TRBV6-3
TGTGCCAGCAGTTATGGCCGGTCGGGCGCCGGTTACGAGCAGTACTTC
CASSYGRSGAGYEQYF
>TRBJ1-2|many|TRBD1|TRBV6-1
TGTGCCAGCAGTGAAGTCCCGTCGGGCAGGGGGCCCTTTGGGTATGGCTACACCTTC
CASSEVPSGRGPFGYGYTF
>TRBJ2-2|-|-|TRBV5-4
TGTGCCAGCAGCCCGGGGACAAACACCGGGGAGCTGTTTTTT
CASSPGTNTGELFF
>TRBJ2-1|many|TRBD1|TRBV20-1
TGCAGTGCTAGTTCCCAGGGGGCTGGAAATGAGCAGTTCTTC
CSASSQGAGNEQFF
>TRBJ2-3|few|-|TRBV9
TGTGCCAGCAGCTCGCTAAGGGTAGATACGCAGTATTTT
CASSSLRVDTQYF
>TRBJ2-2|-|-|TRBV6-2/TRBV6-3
TGTGCCAGCACTTGGGGGACAACGAACACCGGGGAGCTGTTTTTT
CASTWGTTNTGELFF
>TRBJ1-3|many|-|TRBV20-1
TGCAGTGCTAGGACTCAGGGGAACACCATATATTTT
CSARTQGNTIYF
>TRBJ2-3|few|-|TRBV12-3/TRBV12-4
TGTGCCAGCAGTTTAGGGGCCGGTAATACGCAGTATTTT
CASSLGAGNTQYF
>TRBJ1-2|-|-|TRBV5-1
TGCGCCAGCAGCTCGGACAGAAGCTATGGCTACACCTTC
CASSSDRSYGYTF
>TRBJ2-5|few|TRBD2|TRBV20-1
TGCAGTGCTAAGCCCCTGACTAGCGGGAGTGGTGAGACCCAGTACTTC
CSAKPLTSGSGETQYF
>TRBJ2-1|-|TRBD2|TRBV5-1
TGCGCCAGCAGCTCGGGACTAGCGGGAGTAGTTTCCAATGAGCAGTTCTTC
CASSSGLAGVVSNEQFF
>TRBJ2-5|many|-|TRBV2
TGTGCCAGCAGTGAAGGAGGTTTATCCCAAGAGACCCAGTACTTC
CASSEGGLSQETQYF
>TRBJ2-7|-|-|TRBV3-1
TGTGCCAGCAGCCAGGTCCCCTCCTCCCCATCCTACGAGCAGTACTTC
CASSQVPSSPSYEQYF
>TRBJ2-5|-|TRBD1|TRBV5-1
TGCGCCAGCAGCGGGGGACAGATCGGGGAGACCCAGTACTTC
CASSGGQIGETQYF